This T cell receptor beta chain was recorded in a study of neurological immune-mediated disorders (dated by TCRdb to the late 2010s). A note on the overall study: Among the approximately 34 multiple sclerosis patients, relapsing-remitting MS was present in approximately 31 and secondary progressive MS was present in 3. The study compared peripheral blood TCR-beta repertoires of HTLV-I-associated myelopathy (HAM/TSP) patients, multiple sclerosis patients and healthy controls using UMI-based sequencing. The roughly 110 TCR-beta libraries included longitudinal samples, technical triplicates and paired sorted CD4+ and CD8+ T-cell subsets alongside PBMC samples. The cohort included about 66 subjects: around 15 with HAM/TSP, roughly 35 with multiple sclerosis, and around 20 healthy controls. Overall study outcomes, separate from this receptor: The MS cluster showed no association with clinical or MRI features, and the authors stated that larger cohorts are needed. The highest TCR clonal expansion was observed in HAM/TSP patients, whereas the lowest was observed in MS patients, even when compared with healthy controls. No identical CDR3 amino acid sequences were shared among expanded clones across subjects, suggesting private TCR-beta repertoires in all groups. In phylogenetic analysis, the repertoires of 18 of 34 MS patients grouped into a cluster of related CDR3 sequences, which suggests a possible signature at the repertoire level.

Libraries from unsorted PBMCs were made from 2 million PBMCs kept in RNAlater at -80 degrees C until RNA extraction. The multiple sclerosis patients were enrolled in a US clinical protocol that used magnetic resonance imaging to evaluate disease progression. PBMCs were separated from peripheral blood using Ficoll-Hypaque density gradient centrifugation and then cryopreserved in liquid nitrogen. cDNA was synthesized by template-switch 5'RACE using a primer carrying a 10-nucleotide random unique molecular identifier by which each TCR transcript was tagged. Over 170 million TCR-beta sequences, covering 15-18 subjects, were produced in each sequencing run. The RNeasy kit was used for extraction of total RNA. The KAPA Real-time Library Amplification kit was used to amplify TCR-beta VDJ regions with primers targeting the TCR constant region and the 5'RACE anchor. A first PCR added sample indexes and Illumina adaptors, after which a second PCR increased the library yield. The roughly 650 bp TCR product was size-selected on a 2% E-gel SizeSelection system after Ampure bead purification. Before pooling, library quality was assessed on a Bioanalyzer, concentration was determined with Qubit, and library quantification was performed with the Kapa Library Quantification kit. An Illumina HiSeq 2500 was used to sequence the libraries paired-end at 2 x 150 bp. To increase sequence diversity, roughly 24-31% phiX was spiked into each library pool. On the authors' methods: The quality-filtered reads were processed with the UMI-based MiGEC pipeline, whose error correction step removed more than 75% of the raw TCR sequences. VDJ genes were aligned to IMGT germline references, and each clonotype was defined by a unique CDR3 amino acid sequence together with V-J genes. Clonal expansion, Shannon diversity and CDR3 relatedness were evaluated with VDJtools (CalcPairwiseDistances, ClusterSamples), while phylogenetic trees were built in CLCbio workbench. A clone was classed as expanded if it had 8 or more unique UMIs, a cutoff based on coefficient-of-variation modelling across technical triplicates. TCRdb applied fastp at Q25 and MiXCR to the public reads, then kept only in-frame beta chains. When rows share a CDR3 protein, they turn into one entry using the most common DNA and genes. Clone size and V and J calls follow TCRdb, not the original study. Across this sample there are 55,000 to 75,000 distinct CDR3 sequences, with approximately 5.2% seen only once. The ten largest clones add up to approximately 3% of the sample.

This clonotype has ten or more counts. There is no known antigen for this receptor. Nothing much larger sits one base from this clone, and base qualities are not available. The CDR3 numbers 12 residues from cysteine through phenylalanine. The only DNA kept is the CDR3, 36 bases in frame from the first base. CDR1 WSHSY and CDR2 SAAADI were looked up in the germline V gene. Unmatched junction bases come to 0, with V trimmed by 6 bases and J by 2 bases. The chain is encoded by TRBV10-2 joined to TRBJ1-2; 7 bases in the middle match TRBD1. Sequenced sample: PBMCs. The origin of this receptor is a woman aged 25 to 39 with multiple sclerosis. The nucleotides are TGCGCCAGCAGGACAGGGAACTATGGCTACACCTTC. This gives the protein CASRTGNYGYTF.